These 14 T cell receptor beta chains came from one sample sequenced in a study of blood T cell repertoires in COVID-19. The table came from immunoSEQ multiplex PCR; TCRdb's copy has only in-frame clones and leaves some out. The repertoire has about 160,000 clones, more than 65% of them found once; the top ten carry about 5.7%. Sequencing used PBMCs or T cells enriched from blood (not recorded which). The receptors shown here come from a woman between 40 and 55 years old with acute COVID-19.

The chain couples TRBV21-1 to TRBJ2-7; no check of the table's D call, TRBD2, against the DNA was made. TRBV21-1 is a listed pseudogene. CDR3 length: 16 amino acids. The CDR3 loop reads CASSKTSGRGPYEQYV. In DNA, the CDR3 is TGTGCCAGCAGCAAGACTAGCGGGAGGGGCCCCTACGAGCAGTACGTC.

The chain couples TRBV19 to TRBJ2-1; 7 positions agree with TRBD1. Germline values: CDR1 LNHDA, CDR2 SQIVND (reference sequence). Trimming at V came to 0 bases and at J to 8 bases, leaving 10 bases not matched to a gene. The CDR3 has 16 amino acids. The CDR3 loop is CASSIERGQVGDEQFF. Here the CDR3 DNA reads TGTGCCAGTAGTATAGAGAGAGGACAGGTAGGGGATGAGCAGTTCTTC.

The chain joins TRBV2 to TRBJ2-2; 9 nucleotides match TRBD2. The J segment lost 1 base and the V segment lost 5 bases, leaving 5 bases of the junction unmatched. Looked up from germline, CDR1 is SNHLY and CDR2 is FYNNEI. The CDR3 consists of 16 residues. The CDR3 is CASSKNSGRNTGELFF. The DNA of the CDR3 is TGTGCCAGCAGTAAGAATAGCGGGAGGAACACCGGGGAGCTGTTTTTT.

V gene TRBV11-3 combines with J gene TRBJ1-1; no reliable D call. The CDR3 contains 13 residues. Germline V gene lookup returns CDR1 SGHNT and CDR2 YENEEA. The germline V and J ends were trimmed by 0 bases and 6 bases, with 8 bases remaining between them. The CDR3 coding sequence is TGTGCCAGCAGCTTAGATCTGGGCGCTGAAGCTTTCTTT. It encodes CASSLDLGAEAFF.

This rearrangement joins TRBV27 to TRBJ2-2; 10 bases agree with TRBD1. Germline CDR1 and CDR2: MNHEY and SMNVEV (reference sequence). Trimming removed 10 bases from V and 6 bases from J; junction bases left unmatched: 8. This CDR3 comprises 14 residues. CDR3 in DNA: TGTGCCACAGCGGGACAGGGGATCGCCGGGGAGCTGTTTTTT. Translation gives CATAGQGIAGELFF.

The chain is built from TRBV27 and TRBJ2-7, with 14 bases lining up with TRBD2. Trimming took 6 bases from V and 6 from J; bases not matched to a gene: 13. The germline gives CDR1 MNHEY, CDR2 SMNVEV (reference sequence). CDR3 length: 17 residues. CDR3 bases: TGTGCCAGCAGAGAAGGACTAGCGGGAGGTGCGAGTTTCGAGCAGTACTTC. It codes for CASREGLAGGASFEQYF.

The chain couples TRBV7-2 to TRBJ2-3, with 7 positions matching TRBD2. Germline V gene data show CDR1 as SGHTA and CDR2 as FQGNSA. This CDR3 contains 17 residues. Trimming cost V 4 bases and J 2 bases; bases outside gene matches: 12. The CDR3 protein is CASSSQARDYPTDTQYF. The CDR3 nucleotides read TGTGCCAGCAGCTCCCAAGCTCGGGACTACCCCACAGATACGCAGTATTTT. Variable domain in full (rest from reference TRBV7-2 and TRBJ2-3): GAGVSQSPSNKVTEKGKDVELRCDPISGHTALYWYRQSLGQGLEFLIYFQGNSAPDKSGLPSDRFSAERTGGSVSTLTIQRTQQEDSAVYLCASSSQARDYPTDTQYFGPGTRLTVL.

This clone was detected only once. The chain carries TRBV13 and TRBJ1-3; no firm D call. Trimming removed 2 bases at V and 2 bases at J, with 7 bases between. Germline V lookup: CDR1 PRHDT, CDR2 FYEKMQ (reference sequence). The CDR3 consists of 14 residues. The CDR3 reads CASSLPSAGNTIYF. CDR3 bases: TGTGCCAGCAGCTTACCGTCAGCTGGAAACACCATATATTTT.

The sample holds a few counts of this clone. This chain links TRBV12-5 with TRBJ1-1; D is unclear. V gave up 2 bases and J gave up 7 bases, with 5 bases separating them. The germline V gene has CDR1 LGHNT and CDR2 FRNRAP. The CDR3 is 11 residues long. The CDR3 is CASGLSFEAFF. Here the CDR3 DNA reads TGTGCTAGTGGTTTGTCCTTTGAAGCTTTCTTT.

The chain carries TRBV7-9 and TRBJ1-3, with 8 bases fitting TRBD1. V lost 0 bases, J lost 3 bases, and 1 base stayed unmatched. The CDR3 has 15 amino acids. Germline CDR1 and CDR2: SEHNR and FQNEAQ (reference sequence). CDR3 DNA sequence: TGTGCCAGCAGCTTAGCCAGGGGGCTTGGAAACACCATATATTTT. Translated, it gives CASSLARGLGNTIYF.

The genes are TRBV10-1 and TRBJ2-3; TRBD1 matches 7 bases. Per germline, CDR1 WNHNN and CDR2 SYGVQD (reference sequence). The CDR3 loop spans 15 amino acids. Trimming at V came to 3 bases and at J to 6 bases, leaving 9 bases not matched to a gene. The CDR3 region is CASSDRQGSVDTQYF. The CDR3 DNA follows: TGCGCCAGCAGTGACCGACAGGGCTCCGTGGATACGCAGTATTTT.

Here the CDR3 reads CAISETSGRDTQYF. CDR3 DNA sequence: TGTGCCATCAGTGAAACTAGCGGGAGGGATACGCAGTATTTT. This rearrangement joins TRBV10-3 to TRBJ2-3; 12 bases line up with TRBD2. V shed 3 bases and J 6 bases; nucleotides not matched to a gene: 1. Germline values: CDR1 ENHRY, CDR2 SYGVKD. The CDR3 length is 14 residues.

The genes are TRBV10-2 and TRBJ1-2; D may be TRBD1 (5 bases). The CDR3 is made up of 16 amino acids. Looked up from germline, CDR1 is WSHSY and CDR2 is SAAADI. Trimming cost V 6 bases and J 7 bases, with 24 bases left between them. CDR3 sequence: CASSNPAGLRSLGYTF. For the CDR3, the DNA is TGCGCCAGCAGCAACCCGGCGGGGCTTCGGTCTCTTGGCTACACCTTC.

The J gene is TRBJ1-2, the V gene TRBV28; 8 bases map to TRBD1. From germline, CDR1 is MDHEN and CDR2 SYDVKM. The CDR3 has 16 residues. V gave up 5 bases and J gave up 6 bases; unmatched junction bases: 14. CDR3 region: CASSRSTGGSGDGYTF. The CDR3 DNA is TGTGCCAGCAGTCGCTCCACAGGGGGGAGCGGTGATGGCTACACCTTC.